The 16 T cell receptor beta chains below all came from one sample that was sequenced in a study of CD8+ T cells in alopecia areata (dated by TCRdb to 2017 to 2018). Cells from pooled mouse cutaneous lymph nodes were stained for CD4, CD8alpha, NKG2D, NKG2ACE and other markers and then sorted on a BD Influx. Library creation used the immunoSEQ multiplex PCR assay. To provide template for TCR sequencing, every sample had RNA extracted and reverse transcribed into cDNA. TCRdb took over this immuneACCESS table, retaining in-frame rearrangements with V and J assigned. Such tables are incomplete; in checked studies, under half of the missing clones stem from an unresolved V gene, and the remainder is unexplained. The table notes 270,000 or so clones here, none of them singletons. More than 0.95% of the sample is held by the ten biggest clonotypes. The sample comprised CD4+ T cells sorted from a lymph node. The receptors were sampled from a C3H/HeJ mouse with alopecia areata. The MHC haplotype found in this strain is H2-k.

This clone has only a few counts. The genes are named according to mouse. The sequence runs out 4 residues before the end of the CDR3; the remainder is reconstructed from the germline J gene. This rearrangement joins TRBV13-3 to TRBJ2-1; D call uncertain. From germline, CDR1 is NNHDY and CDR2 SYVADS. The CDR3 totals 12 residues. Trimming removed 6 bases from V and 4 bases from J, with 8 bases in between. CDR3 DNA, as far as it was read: TGTGCCAGCAATAACAGATATGCT. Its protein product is CASNNRYA. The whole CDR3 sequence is CASNNRYAEQFF.

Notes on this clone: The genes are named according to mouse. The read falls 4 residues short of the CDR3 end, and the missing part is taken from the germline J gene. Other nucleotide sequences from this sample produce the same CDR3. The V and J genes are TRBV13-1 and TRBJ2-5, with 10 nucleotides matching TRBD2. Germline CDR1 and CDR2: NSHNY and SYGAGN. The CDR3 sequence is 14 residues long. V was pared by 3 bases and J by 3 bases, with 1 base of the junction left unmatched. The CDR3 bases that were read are TGTGCCAGCAGTGCGGGACTGGGGCAAGAC. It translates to CASSAGLGQD. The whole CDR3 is CASSAGLGQDTQYF.

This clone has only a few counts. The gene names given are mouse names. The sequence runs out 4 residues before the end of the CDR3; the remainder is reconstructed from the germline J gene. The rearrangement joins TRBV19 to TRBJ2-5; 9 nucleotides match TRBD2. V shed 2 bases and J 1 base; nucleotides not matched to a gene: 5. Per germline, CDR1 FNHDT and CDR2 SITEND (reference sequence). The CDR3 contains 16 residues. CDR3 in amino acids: CASSILTGGYQDTQYF. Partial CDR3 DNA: TGTGCCAGCAGTATTTTAACTGGGGGGTACCAAGAC.

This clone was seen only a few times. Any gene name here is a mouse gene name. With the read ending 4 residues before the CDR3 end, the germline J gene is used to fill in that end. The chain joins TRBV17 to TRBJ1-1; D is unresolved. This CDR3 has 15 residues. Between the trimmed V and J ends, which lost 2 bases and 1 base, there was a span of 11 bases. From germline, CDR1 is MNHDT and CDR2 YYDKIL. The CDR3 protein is CASSRSGLGNTEVFF. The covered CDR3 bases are TGTGCTAGCAGTAGATCCGGGCTGGGGAACACA.

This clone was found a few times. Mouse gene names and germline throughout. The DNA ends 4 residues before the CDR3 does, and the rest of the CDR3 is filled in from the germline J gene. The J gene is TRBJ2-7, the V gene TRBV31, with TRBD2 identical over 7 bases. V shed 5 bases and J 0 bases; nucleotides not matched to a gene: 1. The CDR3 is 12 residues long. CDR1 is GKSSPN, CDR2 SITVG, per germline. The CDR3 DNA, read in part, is TGTGCCTGGGGGGGGGTCTCCTAT. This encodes CAWGGVSY. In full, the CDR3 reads CAWGGVSYEQYF.

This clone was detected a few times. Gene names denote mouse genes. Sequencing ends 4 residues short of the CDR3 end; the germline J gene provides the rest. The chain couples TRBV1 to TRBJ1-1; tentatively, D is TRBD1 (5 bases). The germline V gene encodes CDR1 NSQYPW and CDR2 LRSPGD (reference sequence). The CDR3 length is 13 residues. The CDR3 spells CTCSASRDTEVFF. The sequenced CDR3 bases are TGCACCTGCAGTGCGTCCAGGGATACA.

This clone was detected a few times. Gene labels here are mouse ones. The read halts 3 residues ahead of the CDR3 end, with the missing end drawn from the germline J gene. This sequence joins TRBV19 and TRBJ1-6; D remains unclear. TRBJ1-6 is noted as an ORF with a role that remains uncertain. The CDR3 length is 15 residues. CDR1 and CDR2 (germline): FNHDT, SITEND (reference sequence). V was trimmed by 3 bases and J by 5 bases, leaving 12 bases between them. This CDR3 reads CASSKRVTHNSPLYF. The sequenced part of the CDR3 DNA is TGTGCCAGCAGTAAGAGGGTCACGCATAATTCGCCC.

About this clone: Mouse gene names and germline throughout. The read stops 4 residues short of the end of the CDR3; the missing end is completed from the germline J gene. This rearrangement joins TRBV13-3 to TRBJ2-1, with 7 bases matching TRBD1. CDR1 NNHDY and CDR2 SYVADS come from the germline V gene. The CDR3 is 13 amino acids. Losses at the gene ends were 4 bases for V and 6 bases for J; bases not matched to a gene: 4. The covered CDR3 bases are TGTGCCAGCAGTATGACAGGGATTGCT. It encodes CASSMTGIA. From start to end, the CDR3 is CASSMTGIAEQFF.

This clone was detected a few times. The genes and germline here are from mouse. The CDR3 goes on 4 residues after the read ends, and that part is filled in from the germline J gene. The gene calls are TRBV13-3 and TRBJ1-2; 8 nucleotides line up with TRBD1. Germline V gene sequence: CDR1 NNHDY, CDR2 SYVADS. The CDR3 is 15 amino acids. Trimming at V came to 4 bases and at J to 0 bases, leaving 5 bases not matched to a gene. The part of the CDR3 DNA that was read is TGTGCCAGCAGTCTCGACAGGGGAACAAACTCC. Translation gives CASSLDRGTNS. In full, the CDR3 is CASSLDRGTNSDYTF.

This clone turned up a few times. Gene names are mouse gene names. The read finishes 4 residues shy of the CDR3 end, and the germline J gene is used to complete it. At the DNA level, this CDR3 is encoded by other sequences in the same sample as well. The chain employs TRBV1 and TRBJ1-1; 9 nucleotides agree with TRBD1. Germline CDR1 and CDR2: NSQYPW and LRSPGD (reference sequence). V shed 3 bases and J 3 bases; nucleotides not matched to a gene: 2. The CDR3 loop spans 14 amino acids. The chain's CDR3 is CTCSATGGDTEVFF. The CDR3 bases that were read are TGCACCTGCAGTGCGACAGGGGGGGACACA.

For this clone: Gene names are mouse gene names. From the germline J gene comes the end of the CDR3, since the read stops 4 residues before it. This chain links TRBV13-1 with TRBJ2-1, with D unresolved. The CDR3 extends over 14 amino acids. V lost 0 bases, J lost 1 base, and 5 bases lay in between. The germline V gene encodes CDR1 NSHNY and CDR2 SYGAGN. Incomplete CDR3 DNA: TGTGCCAGCAGTGATGTCACAAACTATGCT. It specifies CASSDVTNYA. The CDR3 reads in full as CASSDVTNYAEQFF.

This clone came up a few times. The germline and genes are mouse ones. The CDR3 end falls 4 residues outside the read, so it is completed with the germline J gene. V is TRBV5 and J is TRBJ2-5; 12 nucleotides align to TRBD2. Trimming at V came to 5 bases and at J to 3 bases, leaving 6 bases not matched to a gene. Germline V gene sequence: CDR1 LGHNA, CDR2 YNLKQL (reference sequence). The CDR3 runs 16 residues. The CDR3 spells CASSKGTGGRQDTQYF. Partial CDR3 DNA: TGTGCCAGCAGCAAAGGGACTGGGGGGCGACAAGAC.

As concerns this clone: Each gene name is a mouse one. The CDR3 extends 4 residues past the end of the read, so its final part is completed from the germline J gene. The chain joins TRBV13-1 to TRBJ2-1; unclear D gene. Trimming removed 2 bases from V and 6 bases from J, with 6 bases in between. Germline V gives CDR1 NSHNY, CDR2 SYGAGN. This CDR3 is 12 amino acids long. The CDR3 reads CASSDDIAEQFF. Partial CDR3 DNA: TGTGCCAGCAGTGACGACATTGCT.

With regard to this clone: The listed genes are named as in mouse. The CDR3 DNA, read in part, is TGTGCCAGCAGCCAAGAAAGGACTGGGGTAAACTATGCT. This codes for CASSQERTGVNYA. The full-length CDR3 reads as CASSQERTGVNYAEQFF. The chain recombines TRBV5 with TRBJ2-1, with 9 bases fitting TRBD2. The CDR3 extends 4 residues past the end of the read, so its final part is completed from the germline J gene. This CDR3 has 17 amino acids. V was pared by 0 bases and J by 1 base, with 4 bases of the junction left unmatched. Germline CDR1 is LGHNA and CDR2 is YNLKQL (reference sequence).

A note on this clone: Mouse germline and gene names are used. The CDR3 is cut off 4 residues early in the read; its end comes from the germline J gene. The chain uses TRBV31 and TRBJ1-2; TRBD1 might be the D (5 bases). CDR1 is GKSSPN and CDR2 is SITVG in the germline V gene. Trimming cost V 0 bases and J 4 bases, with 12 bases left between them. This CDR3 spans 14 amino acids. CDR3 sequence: CAWSLEGIGSDYTF. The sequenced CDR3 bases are TGTGCCTGGAGTCTAGAGGGGATTGGCTCC.

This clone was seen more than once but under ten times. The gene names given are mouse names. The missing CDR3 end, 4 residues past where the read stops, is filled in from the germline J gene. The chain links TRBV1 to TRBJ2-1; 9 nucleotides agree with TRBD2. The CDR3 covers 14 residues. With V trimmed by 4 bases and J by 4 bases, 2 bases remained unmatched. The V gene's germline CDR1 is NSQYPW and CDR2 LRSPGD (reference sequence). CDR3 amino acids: CTCSVGGAYAEQFF. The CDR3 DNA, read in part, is TGCACCTGCAGTGTTGGGGGGGCGTATGCT. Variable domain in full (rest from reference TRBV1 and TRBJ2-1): VTLLEQNPRWRLVPRGQAVNLRCILKNSQYPWMSWYQQDLQKQLQWLFTLRSPGDKEVKSLPGADYLATRVTDTELRLQVANMSQGRTLYCTCSVGGAYAEQFFGPGTRLTVL.